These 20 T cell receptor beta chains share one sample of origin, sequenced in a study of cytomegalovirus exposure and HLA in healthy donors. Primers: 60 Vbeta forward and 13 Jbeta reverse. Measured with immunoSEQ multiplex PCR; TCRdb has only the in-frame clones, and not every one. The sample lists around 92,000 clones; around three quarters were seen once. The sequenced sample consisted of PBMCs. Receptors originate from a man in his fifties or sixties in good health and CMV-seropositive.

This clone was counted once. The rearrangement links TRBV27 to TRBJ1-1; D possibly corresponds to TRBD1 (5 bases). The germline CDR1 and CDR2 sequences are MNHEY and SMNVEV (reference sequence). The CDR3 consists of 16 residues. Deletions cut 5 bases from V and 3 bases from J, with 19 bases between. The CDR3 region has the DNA TGTGCCAGCAGTGGAATAGGCGGGGCGGGGGACACTGAAGCTTTCTTT. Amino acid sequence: CASSGIGGAGDTEAFF.

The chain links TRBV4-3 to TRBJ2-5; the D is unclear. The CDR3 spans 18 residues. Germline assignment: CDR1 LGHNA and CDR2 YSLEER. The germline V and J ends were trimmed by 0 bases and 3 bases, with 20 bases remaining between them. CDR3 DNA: TGCGCCAGCAGCCAAGATTTCCGGAACTACCGGCTGGAAGAGACCCAGTACTTC. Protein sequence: CASSQDFRNYRLEETQYF.

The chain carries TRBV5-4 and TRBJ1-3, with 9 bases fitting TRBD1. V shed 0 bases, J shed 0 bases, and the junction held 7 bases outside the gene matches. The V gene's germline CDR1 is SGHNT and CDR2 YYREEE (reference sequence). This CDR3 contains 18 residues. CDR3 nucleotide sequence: TGTGCCAGCAGCTTGGCCGGACAGGGGTTAATCTCTGGAAACACCATATATTTT. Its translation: CASSLAGQGLISGNTIYF. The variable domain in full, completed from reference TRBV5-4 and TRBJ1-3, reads ETGVTQSPTHLIKTRGQQVTLRCSSQSGHNTVSWYQQALGQGPQFIFQYYREEENGRGNFPPRFSGLQFPNYSSELNVNALELDDSALYLCASSLAGQGLISGNTIYFGEGSWLTVV.

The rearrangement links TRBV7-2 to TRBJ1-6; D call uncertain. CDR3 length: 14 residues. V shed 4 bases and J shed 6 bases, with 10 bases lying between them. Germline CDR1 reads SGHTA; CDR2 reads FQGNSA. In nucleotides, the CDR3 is TGTGCCAGCAGCTACGGGGTCACTAATTCACCCCTCCACTTT. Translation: CASSYGVTNSPLHF.

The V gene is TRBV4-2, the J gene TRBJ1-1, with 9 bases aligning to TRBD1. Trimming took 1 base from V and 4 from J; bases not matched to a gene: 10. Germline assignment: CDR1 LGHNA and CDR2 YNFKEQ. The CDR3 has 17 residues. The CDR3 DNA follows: TGTGCCAGCAGCCAAGCCGCCGGGACAGGGTACACCACTGAAGCTTTCTTT. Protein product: CASSQAAGTGYTTEAFF.

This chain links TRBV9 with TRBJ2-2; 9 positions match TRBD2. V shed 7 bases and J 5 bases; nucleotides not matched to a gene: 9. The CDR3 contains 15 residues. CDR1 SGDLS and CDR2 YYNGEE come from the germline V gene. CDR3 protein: CASGGGGDFTGELFF. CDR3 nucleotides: TGTGCCAGCGGGGGCGGGGGGGATTTTACCGGGGAGCTGTTTTTT.

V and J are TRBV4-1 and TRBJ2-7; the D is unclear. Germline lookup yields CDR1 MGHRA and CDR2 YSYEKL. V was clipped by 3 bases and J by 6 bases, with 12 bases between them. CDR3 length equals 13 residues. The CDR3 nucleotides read TGCGCCAGCAGCCAGCGCCCTCCGTTCGAGCAGTACTTC. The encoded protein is CASSQRPPFEQYF.

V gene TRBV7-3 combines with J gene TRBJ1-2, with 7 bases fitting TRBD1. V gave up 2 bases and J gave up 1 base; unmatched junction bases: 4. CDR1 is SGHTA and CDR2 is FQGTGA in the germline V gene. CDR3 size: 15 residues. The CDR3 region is CASSLDRVNNYGYTF. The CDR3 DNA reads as TGTGCCAGCAGCTTAGACAGGGTGAATAACTATGGCTACACCTTC.

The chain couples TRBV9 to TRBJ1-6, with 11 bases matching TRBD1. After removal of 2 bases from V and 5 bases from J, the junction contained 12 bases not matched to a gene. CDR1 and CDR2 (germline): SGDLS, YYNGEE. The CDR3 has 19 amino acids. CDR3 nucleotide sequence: TGTGCCAGCAGCGTCTCCGGGACAGGGGGTGCCGCAAATAATTCACCCCTCCACTTT. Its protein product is CASSVSGTGGAANNSPLHF.

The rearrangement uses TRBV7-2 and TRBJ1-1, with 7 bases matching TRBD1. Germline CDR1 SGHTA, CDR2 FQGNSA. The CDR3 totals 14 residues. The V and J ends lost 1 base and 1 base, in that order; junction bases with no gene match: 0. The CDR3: CASSLGQGNTEAFF. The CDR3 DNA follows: TGTGCCAGCAGCTTAGGACAGGGGAACACTGAAGCTTTCTTT.

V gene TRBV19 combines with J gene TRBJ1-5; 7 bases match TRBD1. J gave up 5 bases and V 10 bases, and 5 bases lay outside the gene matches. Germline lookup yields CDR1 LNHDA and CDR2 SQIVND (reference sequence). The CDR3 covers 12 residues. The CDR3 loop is CATGRGYQPQHF. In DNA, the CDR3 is TGTGCCACCGGCAGGGGGTATCAGCCCCAGCATTTT.

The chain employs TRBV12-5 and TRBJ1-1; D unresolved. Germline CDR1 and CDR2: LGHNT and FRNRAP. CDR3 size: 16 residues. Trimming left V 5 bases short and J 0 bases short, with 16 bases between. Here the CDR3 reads CASGRRGETMNTEAFF. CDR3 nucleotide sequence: TGTGCTAGTGGTCGCCGCGGAGAGACCATGAACACTGAAGCTTTCTTT.

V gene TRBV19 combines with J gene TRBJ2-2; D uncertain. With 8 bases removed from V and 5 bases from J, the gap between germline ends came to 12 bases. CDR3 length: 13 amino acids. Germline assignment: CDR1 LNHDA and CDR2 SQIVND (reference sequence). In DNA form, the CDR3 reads TGTGCCAGTTCCGGGTCTTGGACCGGGGAGCTGTTTTTT. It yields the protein CASSGSWTGELFF.

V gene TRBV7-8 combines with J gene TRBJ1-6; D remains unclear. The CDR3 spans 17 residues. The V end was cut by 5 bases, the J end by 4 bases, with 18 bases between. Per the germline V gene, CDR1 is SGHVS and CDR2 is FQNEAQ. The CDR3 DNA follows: TGTGCCAGCAGCCTAAACACCCAGCGGGTGTATAATTCACCCCTCCACTTT. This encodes CASSLNTQRVYNSPLHF.

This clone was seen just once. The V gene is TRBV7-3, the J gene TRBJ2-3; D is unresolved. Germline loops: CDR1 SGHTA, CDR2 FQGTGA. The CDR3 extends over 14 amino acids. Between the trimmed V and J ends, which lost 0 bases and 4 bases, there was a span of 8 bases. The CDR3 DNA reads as TGTGCCAGCAGCTTAACGCCAGTTTCAGATACGCAGTATTTT. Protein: CASSLTPVSDTQYF.

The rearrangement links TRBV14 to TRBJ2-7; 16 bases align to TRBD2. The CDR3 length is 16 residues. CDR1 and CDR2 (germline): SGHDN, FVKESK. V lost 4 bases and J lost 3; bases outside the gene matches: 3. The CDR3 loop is CASSLGLAGGNYEQYF. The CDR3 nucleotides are TGTGCCAGCAGCCTGGGACTAGCGGGGGGGAACTACGAGCAGTACTTC.

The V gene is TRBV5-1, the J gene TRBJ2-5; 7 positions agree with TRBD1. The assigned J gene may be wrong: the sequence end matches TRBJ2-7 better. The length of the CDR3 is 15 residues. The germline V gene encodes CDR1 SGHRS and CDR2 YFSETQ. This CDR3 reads CASSLGGTENYEQYF. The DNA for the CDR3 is TGCGCCAGCAGCTTGGGAGGGACAGAGAATTACGAGCAGTACTTC.

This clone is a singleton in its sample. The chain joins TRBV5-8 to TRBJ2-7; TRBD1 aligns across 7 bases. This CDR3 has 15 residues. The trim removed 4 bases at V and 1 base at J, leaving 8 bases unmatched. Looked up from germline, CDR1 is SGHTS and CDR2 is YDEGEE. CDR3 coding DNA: TGTGCCAGCAGCCGGAAATGGGACAGATCCTACGAGCAGTACTTC. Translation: CASSRKWDRSYEQYF. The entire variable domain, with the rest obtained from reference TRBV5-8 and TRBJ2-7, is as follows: EAGVTQSPTHLIKTRGQQATLRCSPISGHTSVYWYQQALGLGLQFLLWYDEGEERNRGNFPPRFSGRQFPNYSSELNVNALELEDSALYLCASSRKWDRSYEQYFGPGTRLTVT.

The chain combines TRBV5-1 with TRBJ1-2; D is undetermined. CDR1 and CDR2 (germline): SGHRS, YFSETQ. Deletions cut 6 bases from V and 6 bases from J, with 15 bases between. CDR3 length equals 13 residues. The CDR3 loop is CASIDKGEDGYTF. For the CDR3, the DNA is TGCGCCAGCATTGATAAGGGAGAAGATGGCTACACCTTC.

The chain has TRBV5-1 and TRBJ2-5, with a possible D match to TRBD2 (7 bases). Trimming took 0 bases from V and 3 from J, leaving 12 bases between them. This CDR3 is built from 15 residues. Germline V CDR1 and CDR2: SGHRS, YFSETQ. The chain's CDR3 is CASSLEEGGKETQYF. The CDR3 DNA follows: TGCGCCAGCAGCTTGGAGGAGGGGGGGAAAGAGACCCAGTACTTC.